This T cell receptor (beta chain) came from a study of beta chain features in type 1 diabetes. Germline assignment: CDR1 SGHRS and CDR2 YFSETQ. The CDR3 totals 15 residues. Trimming cost V 0 bases and J 3 bases, with 9 bases left between them. cDNA synthesis used the whole RNA isolate, giving expressed TCRB sequences. Measured with immunoSEQ multiplex PCR; TCRdb has only the in-frame clones, and not every one. The repertoire consists of hundreds of thousands of clones, with 9.5% to 13% occurring once and the leading ten covering approximately 0.015%. This clone was recorded a few times. Its antigen is currently unknown. Study findings and constraints: There was a moderate but significant shortening of TCRB CDR3s in all four CD4+ subsets of Type 1 diabetes patients.

The source is a man in his thirties or forties with type 1 diabetes. Sequenced material: naive CD4+ T cells from blood. The rearrangement joins TRBV5-1 to TRBJ1-4, with D possibly TRBD1 on 5 matching bases. The CDR3 DNA sequence: TGCGCCAGCAGCTTGGGAAGACAGTCTAATGAAAAACTGTTTTTT. Residues: CASSLGRQSNEKLFF.